This T cell receptor (beta chain) was profiled in a study of blood T cell repertoires in COVID-19. This CDR3 is 19 amino acids long. Trimming removed 1 base from V and 7 bases from J, with 26 bases in between. Germline V gene sequence: CDR1 SGHAT, CDR2 FQNNGV. Ages ranged from roughly 18 to 100 years, with residence in around 24 US areas. Researchers sorted participants into cohorts using their self-reported clinical history. Original analysis: The authors estimated nucleated cell counts from reference gene primer amplification. Sequencing was performed with immunoSEQ multiplex PCR; in TCRdb, only in-frame clones are kept and a portion is missing. Clonal size and the V and J genes are those of that table, whereas D and trimming came from the DNA. Of fewer than 200,000 clones listed, about 72% are singletons.

The chain employs TRBV11-2 and TRBJ2-1; a possible D gene is TRBD2 (7 bases). The specimen was PBMCs or T cells enriched from blood (not recorded which). This TCR came from a woman in her forties or fifties who had recovered from COVID-19. In DNA, the CDR3 is TGTGCCAGCAGCTTAGGTGTCAGGGGCCGGGCGGGAGCACGGAATGAGCAGTTCTTC. It yields the protein CASSLGVRGRAGARNEQFF.